This TCR beta chain is drawn from a study of Ad26.COV2.S vaccination and SARS-CoV-2 variants. Study at large: Sample donor was a member of the COV1001 Ad26.COV2.S trial arm. Once, or twice with 56 days between doses, Ad26.COV2.S was given intramuscularly. Overall study results and limits: Those who received the vaccine showed greater spike-specific TCR breadth than those given placebo. Comparability of non-spike TCR breadth was observed across vaccine and placebo recipients.

Treatment given: roughly 18 received Ad26.COV2.S at low or high dose, single or two shots; about 5 received placebo; per-sample allocation not given. The investigators took samples on day 63 after the first vaccine or placebo injection. Comment on this clone: Its antigen is unidentified.

The repertoire was sequenced with immunoSEQ multiplex PCR; TCRdb's copy has only in-frame clones and lacks some. This repertoire shows some 240,000 clones, roughly 85% found once; its top ten account for roughly 3%. Specimen: peripheral blood, collected in a trial of Ad26.COV2.S vaccine versus placebo. This TCR derives from a person between 18 and 65 years old who received the Ad26.COV2.S COVID-19 vaccine or a placebo.

This chain's CDR3 is CASSTRRRGFLDTQYF. The CDR3 nucleotides are TGTGCCAGTAGTACGCGGCGGCGGGGGTTTCTAGATACGCAGTATTTT. This chain uses TRBV19 with TRBJ2-3; TRBD2 aligns across 7 bases. Germline V gene lookup returns CDR1 LNHDA and CDR2 SQIVND (reference sequence). V lost 4 bases to trimming and J lost 5 bases; unmatched junction nucleotides: 12. This CDR3 has 16 amino acids. Filled out from reference TRBV19 and TRBJ2-3, the complete variable domain reads DGGITQSPKYLFRKEGQNVTLSCEQNLNHDAMYWYRQDPGQGLRLIYYSQIVNDFQKGDIAEGYSVSREKKESFPLTVTSAQKNPTAFYLCASSTRRRGFLDTQYFGPGTRLTVL.